This T cell receptor (beta chain) derives from a study of CD8 T cells in ankylosing spondylitis. This clonotype was observed many times. Its antigen is unknown. Study-wide results and limits: Fewer than ten highly homologous variants made up a TCR beta motif, and this motif appeared characteristic of ankylosing spondylitis blood. Clones linked to disease were reported to show significant enrichment in matched ankylosing spondylitis synovial fluid. Earlier studies detected some motif variants in reactive arthritis synovial fluid and blood. Disease-linked clones had a CD8+ phenotype and relatively low frequency in peripheral blood.

TCRdb re-called the 5' RACE reads with MiXCR, one entry per CDR3 protein. The sample has about 250,000 distinct CDR3 sequences, 7.5% to 9.5% seen once; the top ten hold more than 4.5%. There are 14 residues in the CDR3. Germline CDR1 reads LGHDT; CDR2 reads YNNKEL (reference sequence). V lost 4 bases and J lost 4, with 14 bases in between. The sequence derives from a female donor with ankylosing spondylitis or in good health (not recorded which). The rearrangement joins TRBV3-1 to TRBJ2-7; tentatively, D is TRBD2 (5 bases). The sequencing input was blood, either unsorted or a sorted T cell fraction (not recorded which). CDR3 sequence: CASSLKGEGYEQYF. CDR3 nucleotide sequence: TGTGCCAGCAGCCTGAAGGGAGAAGGGTACGAGCAGTACTTC.